The 11 T cell receptor beta chains presented below share a single source sample, sequenced in a study of T cell clusters in autoimmune cytopenias. Multiplex touch-down PCR amplified TRB using TRB-A and TRB-B pools in one tube. TCRdb reprocessed the multiplex PCR reads and stores each CDR3 protein as one record, lacking DNA. This specimen shows over 6,000 distinct CDR3 sequences; the ten leading clones hold just over 9.5%. Roughly 40,000 genome equivalents of blood DNA were amplified for TRB. These data were also filed under a second study, of T cell repertoires in aging, cancer and after chemotherapy.

The material sequenced was peripheral blood. The origin of the receptors is a human donor in good health.

CDR3 loop: CASSRSSAYEQYF. The chain links TRBV6-5 to TRBJ2-7. Germline lookup yields CDR1 MNHEY and CDR2 SVGAGI. The CDR3 covers 13 residues.

This clonotype counts as medium-sized by frequency. J is TRBJ1-2 and V is TRBV6-6; with no DNA, the TCRdb D assignment of TRBD1 cannot be verified. Germline V gene sequence: CDR1 MNHNY, CDR2 SVGAGI (reference sequence). The CDR3 is 16 residues long. CDR3 sequence reads: CASSYIGGEPNYGYTF.

Its frequency marks this clonotype as medium-sized. The chain couples TRBV6-2 or TRBV6-3 to TRBJ1-5; the D call from TCRdb, TRBD1, cannot be confirmed without DNA. This CDR3 region has 15 residues. The germline V gene encodes CDR1 MNHEY and CDR2 SVGEGT. CDR3 amino acids: CASSYPQGEVQPQHF.

This clonotype shows up as medium-sized by frequency. The gene calls are TRBV19 and TRBJ2-2; TCRdb calls TRBD1, which cannot be checked without DNA. The CDR3 has 18 amino acids. Germline V gene data show CDR1 as LNHDA and CDR2 as SQIVND (reference sequence). The CDR3 loop reads CASSIDPPRGGFTGELFF.

The rearrangement uses TRBV6-6 and TRBJ2-7; lacking DNA, the TRBD2 call made by TCRdb goes unchecked. Per germline, CDR1 MNHNY and CDR2 SVGAGI (reference sequence). The CDR3 spans 17 residues. This chain's CDR3 is CASTKPGTSGGNYEQYF.

The chain has TRBV5-6 and TRBJ2-5; TCRdb reports TRBD1, a call that lacks DNA to check it against. Looked up from germline, CDR1 is SGHDT and CDR2 is YYEEEE. CDR3 size: 16 residues. CDR3: CASRPQQGLFGETQYF.

The genes are TRBV5-6 and TRBJ1-2. Looked up from germline, CDR1 is SGHDT and CDR2 is YYEEEE. The CDR3 extends over 13 amino acids. Here the CDR3 reads CASSLVWGDGYTF.

This clonotype registers medium-sized by frequency. V usage is TRBV11-1 and J usage is TRBJ2-7; TCRdb's assignment of TRBD2 cannot be checked, as there is no DNA. The CDR3 covers 15 residues. The V gene's germline CDR1 is SGHAT and CDR2 FQDESV (reference sequence). The CDR3: CASSRTSGGHNEQYF.

Measured by frequency, this clonotype is medium-sized. The rearrangement links TRBV30 to TRBJ2-7. This CDR3 spans 12 amino acids. Germline loops: CDR1 GTSNPN, CDR2 SVGIG (reference sequence). The CDR3 reads CAWSVLSYEQYF.

The chain links TRBV12-3 or TRBV12-4 to TRBJ2-7; the TRBD1 assignment by TCRdb is unverifiable without DNA. CDR3 length: 15 residues. CDR3 region: CASTLTSDSLGEQYF.

V gene TRBV6-5 combines with J gene TRBJ1-4; TCRdb selects TRBD1, and the lack of DNA leaves this call unchecked. The CDR3 runs to 17 residues. The germline V gene has CDR1 MNHEY and CDR2 SVGAGI. This CDR3 reads CASKPGQGAKGRGKLFF.